These T cell receptor beta chains were read from a single sample in a study of cytotoxic CD8 clonotypes in ibrutinib-treated CLL. The table came from immunoSEQ multiplex PCR; TCRdb's copy has only in-frame clones and leaves some out. Of 11,000 to 15,000 clones listed, almost 65% are singletons. The sequencing used PBMCs, collected before ibrutinib treatment. These receptors were taken from a human donor with chronic lymphocytic leukemia. Both conserved end residues are part of each CDR3. The order of the fields is V gene, CDR3 length, J gene, CDR3 protein.

>TRBV5-4|13|TRBJ1-2
CASSLVQEYGYTF
>TRBV19|13|TRBJ1-4
CASSTNGGEKLFF
>TRBV5-1|15|TRBJ1-5
CASSWGTGYNQPQHF
>TRBV7-7|12|TRBJ1-2
CASRRGDHGYTF
>TRBV11-2|16|TRBJ2-1
CASSAGTGLGYNEQFF
>TRBV5-1|16|TRBJ2-1
CASSSGGGGAYNEQFF
>TRBV2|15|TRBJ1-6
CASSERGAENSPLHF
>TRBV18|13|TRBJ2-1
CASSLGQYNEQFF
>TRBV5-6|11|TRBJ2-2
CASSFIGELFF
>TRBV4-1|14|TRBJ1-2
CASSQGSGTYGYTF
>TRBV5-5|13|TRBJ1-2
CASSTDGTYGYTF
>TRBV5-4|15|TRBJ2-1
CASSTEAPSYNEQFF
>TRBV11-2|13|TRBJ1-1
CASSFGGNTEAFF
>TRBV2|14|TRBJ2-7
CASSPDRGDYEQYF
>TRBV2|16|TRBJ2-3
CASIDPRQGRTDTQYF
>TRBV19|16|TRBJ2-7
CASSTMGQANSYEQYF
>TRBV4-2|15|TRBJ2-1
CASSLAQGDYNEQFF
>TRBV2|13|TRBJ2-7
CASTNLAGSEQYF
>TRBV5-6|14|TRBJ2-1
CASRSGGGYNEQFF
>TRBV7-9|14|TRBJ2-7
CASSLGGAIYEQYF
>TRBV5-4|14|TRBJ1-6
CASSLEGFNSPLHF